This T cell receptor beta chain emerged from a study of T cell repertoires in cytomegalovirus infection. Germline values: CDR1 DFQATT, CDR2 SNEGSKA (reference sequence). The ends lost 0 bases at V and 4 bases at J; junction bases unmatched: 5. The CDR3 runs 16 residues. One entry per CDR3 protein, called by TCRdb with MiXCR from the reads. The sample has approximately 550,000 distinct CDR3 sequences, approximately 15% seen once; the top ten hold more than 20%. The sequence was collected from a human donor in good health (CMV status not recorded). Some clones in this sample may be carry-over from other donors' samples. V and J are TRBV20-1 and TRBJ2-1; 11 bases line up with TRBD2. Sequencing input: CD8+ T cells from PBMCs. The CDR3 DNA reads TGCAGTGCTAGAGAGACTAGCGGGGCAACATACAATGAGCAGTTCTTC. Translated: CSARETSGATYNEQFF.